A selection of T cell receptor beta chains follows, all from one sample in a study of T-cell reconstitution after alpha-beta-depleted transplantation in children. TCRdb processed the PCR reads anew with MiXCR; each CDR3 protein has one entry. The sample consists of about 350,000 distinct CDR3 sequences, roughly 15% of them appearing once. Sequenced here: PBMCs, sampled from the stem cell graft. Receptors originate from a human donor who donated a stem cell graft to a child with Fanconi anemia. The conserved cysteine and the conserved F or W are not part of the CDR3 here. Only some rows state a clone size, as once, few, many or a class for expanded clones.

clone_size | j_call | v_call | cdr3_aa
- | TRBJ1-2 | TRBV2 | ASSYYPGQKNT
- | TRBJ2-1 | TRBV7-3 | ASSLIFDGGSEQF
few | TRBJ2-3 | TRBV2 | ASSWASSTDTQY
few | TRBJ2-3 | TRBV5-1 | ASSRLPGSTDTQY
- | TRBJ2-2 | TRBV7-9 | ASSWHGGELF
few | TRBJ1-1 | TRBV9 | ASSATRDGNTEAF
- | TRBJ2-2 | TRBV5-4 | ASSQEGASGELF
few | TRBJ1-1 | TRBV6-1 | ASSMGLGNTEAF
few | TRBJ2-1 | TRBV10-3 | ATRDRGVNEQF
- | TRBJ1-1 | TRBV7-2 | ASSLGRRVNTEAF
- | TRBJ1-6 | TRBV18 | ASSHVDGDSIN
- | TRBJ1-1 | TRBV12-3/TRBV12-4 | ASRPPGGGNTEAF
few | TRBJ1-2 | TRBV7-9 | ASSLTGPYYGYT
many | TRBJ2-1 | TRBV29-1 | SVEKGRNEQF
many | TRBJ2-2 | TRBV5-1 | ASLEGAYTGELF
- | TRBJ2-7 | TRBV12-3/TRBV12-4 | ASSWGLAGKVYEQY
many | TRBJ2-4 | TRBV29-1 | SVETGADIQY
many | TRBJ2-1 | TRBV10-3 | AISHSQFGTGGNEQF
- | TRBJ1-1 | TRBV12-3/TRBV12-4 | ASSWAPNTEAF
few | TRBJ1-1 | TRBV4-3 | ASSQDNLHTEAF
few | TRBJ1-1 | TRBV11-2 | ASSLDGGRLATEAF
medium-sized | TRBJ2-1 | TRBV10-2 | ASSESASGGNNEQF
many | TRBJ2-2 | TRBV5-1 | ASTTGQANTGELF
few | TRBJ2-1 | TRBV5-6 | ASSSLVTEHGNEQF
many | TRBJ1-3 | TRBV14 | ASSPGTGFGNTIY
few | TRBJ1-6 | TRBV6-5 | ASSYLGQGPGGSNSPLH
- | TRBJ2-2 | TRBV5-1 | ASSKQRDTGELF
few | TRBJ2-2 | TRBV7-6 | ASSLDGSWLF
- | TRBJ1-2 | TRBV29-1 | SVGAGNNYGYT
- | TRBJ2-7 | TRBV7-2 | ASSSLGQVMYEQY
- | TRBJ2-1 | TRBV6-1 | ASSVGDRGTNEQF
few | TRBJ1-4 | TRBV3-1 | ASSPTRITGDGEKLF
- | TRBJ1-2 | TRBV7-2 | ASSLYSEFNYGYT
many | TRBJ2-2 | TRBV2 | ASSVYRGFTGELF
- | TRBJ2-1 | TRBV4-2 | ASSHVGTGDNEQF
once | TRBJ2-1 | TRBV4-3 | ASSQDGGQQEQF
few | TRBJ2-1 | TRBV6-2/TRBV6-3 | ASRPTGGRGNEQF
- | TRBJ1-5 | TRBV6-5 | ASRYPGGFQPQH
many | TRBJ2-1 | TRBV29-1 | SAKELSNEQF
few | TRBJ1-4 | TRBV18 | ASSQSGETNEKLF
- | TRBJ1-2 | TRBV5-6 | ASSLVRQGGHGYT
- | TRBJ1-1 | TRBV7-9 | ASSLLGRPSGTEAF
few | TRBJ1-2 | TRBV2 | ASTAGTLGYT
few | TRBJ2-1 | TRBV5-6 | ASSPGGYEQF
few | TRBJ1-2 | TRBV20-1 | SARTDWGYGYT
few | TRBJ1-1 | TRBV7-8 | ASTRVRGRNTEAF
- | TRBJ2-1 | TRBV6-1 | ASDARPNEQF
few | TRBJ1-1 | TRBV6-1 | ASSERGLVNTEAF
few | TRBJ2-5 | TRBV29-1 | SLRSGETQY
- | TRBJ2-2 | TRBV27 | ASKRIDHGELF
- | TRBJ2-3 | TRBV12-3/TRBV12-4 | ASRLGPDTQY
many | TRBJ2-5 | TRBV6-2/TRBV6-3 | ASSGTEETQY